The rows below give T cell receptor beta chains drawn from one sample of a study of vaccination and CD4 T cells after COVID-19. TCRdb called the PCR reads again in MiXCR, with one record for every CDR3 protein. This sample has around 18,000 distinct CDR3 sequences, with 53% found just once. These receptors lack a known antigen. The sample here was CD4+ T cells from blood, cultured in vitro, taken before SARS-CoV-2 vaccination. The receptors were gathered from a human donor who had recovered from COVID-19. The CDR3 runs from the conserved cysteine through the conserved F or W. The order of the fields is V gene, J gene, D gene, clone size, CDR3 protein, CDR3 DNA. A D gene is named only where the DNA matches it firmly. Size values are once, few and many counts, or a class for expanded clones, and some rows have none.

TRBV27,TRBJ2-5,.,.,CASRGSAQETQYF,TGTGCCAGCAGGGGTAGCGCCCAAGAGACCCAGTACTTC
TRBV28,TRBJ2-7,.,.,CASSFPGRMVYEQYF,TGTGCCAGCAGTTTTCCCGGACGGATGGTCTACGAGCAGTACTTC
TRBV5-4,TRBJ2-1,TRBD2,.,CASSDRVLAGPYNEQFF,TGTGCCAGCAGCGATCGCGTCCTAGCGGGTCCCTACAATGAGCAGTTCTTC
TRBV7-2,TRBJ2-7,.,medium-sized,CASSQLVDYEQYF,TGTGCCAGCAGCCAACTAGTAGACTACGAGCAGTACTTC
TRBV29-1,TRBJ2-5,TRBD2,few,CSVVGLVLETQYF,TGCAGCGTGGTAGGACTAGTTCTTGAGACCCAGTACTTC
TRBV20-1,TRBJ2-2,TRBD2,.,CSASLAGVSGGELFF,TGCAGTGCTAGTCTAGCGGGAGTGTCGGGCGGGGAGCTGTTTTTT
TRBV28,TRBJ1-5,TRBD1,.,CASSSGGYQPQHF,TGTGCCAGCAGTTCAGGGGGCTATCAGCCCCAGCATTTT
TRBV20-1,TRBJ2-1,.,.,CSAYYNEQFF,TGCAGTGCTTACTACAATGAGCAGTTCTTC
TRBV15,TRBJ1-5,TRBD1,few,CATSRFTGDSPQPQHF,TGTGCCACCAGCAGATTCACAGGGGACTCCCCCCAGCCCCAGCATTTT
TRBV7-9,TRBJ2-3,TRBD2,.,CASSFPIGIAGIQDTQYF,TGTGCCAGCAGCTTTCCCATAGGAATAGCGGGAATTCAAGATACGCAGTATTTT
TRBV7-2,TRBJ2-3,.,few,CASSLAPSADTQYF,TGTGCCAGCAGCTTAGCCCCTAGCGCAGATACGCAGTATTTT
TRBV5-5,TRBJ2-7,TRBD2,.,CASSFTSGFTYEQYF,TGTGCCAGCAGCTTTACTAGCGGGTTCACCTACGAGCAGTACTTC
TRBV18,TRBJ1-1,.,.,CASSPGIAMNTEAFF,TGTGCCAGCTCACCAGGAATCGCCATGAACACTGAAGCTTTCTTT
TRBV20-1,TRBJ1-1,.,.,CSARDLGSNTEAFF,TGCAGTGCTAGAGATTTGGGGTCGAACACTGAAGCTTTCTTT
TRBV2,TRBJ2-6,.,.,CASRRTASSGANVLTF,TGTGCCAGCAGAAGGACAGCTTCCTCTGGGGCCAACGTCCTGACTTTC
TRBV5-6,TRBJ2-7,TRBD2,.,CASSRTSGRSYEQYF,TGTGCCAGCAGCCGGACTAGCGGGAGATCCTACGAGCAGTACTTC